These T cell receptor beta chains were read from a single sample in a study of T cell responses to AZD1222 COVID-19 vaccine. Assay: immunoSEQ multiplex PCR; the TCRdb copy retains only in-frame clones and omits some. The table includes over 80,000 clones, just over 90% detected once. Specimen: peripheral blood, collected 28 days after the second AZD1222 dose. Receptor source: an adult who received the AZD1222 COVID-19 vaccine. Each CDR3 is given with its conserved first and last residue. D genes are given only for firm matches. Size values are once, few and many counts, or a class for expanded clones, and some rows have none.

CDR3 DNA,CDR3 protein,V gene,D gene,J gene,clone size
TGTGCCAGCAGCTCGAACTACGAGCAGTACTTC,CASSSNYEQYF,TRBV11-2,NA,TRBJ2-7,NA
TGCAGTGAACAGGGGGCAGGGGAGCAGTTCTTC,CSEQGAGEQFF,TRBV20-1,TRBD1,TRBJ2-1,NA
TGCGCCAGCAGTCGTTCCCCGGGACTGAACTCTGGAAACACCATATATTTT,CASSRSPGLNSGNTIYF,TRBV5-1,NA,TRBJ1-3,NA
TGTGCCACCCAAATCGGACTCGAGGAGCAGTTCTTC,CATQIGLEEQFF,TRBV25-1,NA,TRBJ2-1,few
TGTGCCAGCCGCAGGGCACCTCGAGGCACCGGGGAGCTGTTTTTT,CASRRAPRGTGELFF,TRBV5-4,NA,TRBJ2-2,NA
TGTGCCAGCAGGAGGGTGGGGTACACTGAAGCTTTCTTT,CASRRVGYTEAFF,TRBV28,NA,TRBJ1-1,NA
TGCAGCGTTGAGTTCGGACGGGGAGGCGGTGAAGCTTTCTTT,CSVEFGRGGGEAFF,TRBV29-1,NA,TRBJ1-1,NA
TGTGCCAGCAAGACGACAACAGGGCCCAACTATGGCTACACCTTC,CASKTTTGPNYGYTF,TRBV6-5,NA,TRBJ1-2,NA
TGTGCCAGCAGCTTAGCCGTCTACTCTGGAAACACCATATATTTT,CASSLAVYSGNTIYF,TRBV13,NA,TRBJ1-3,NA
TGTGCCAGCAGGGACAGGGTATTAGGAACCTACGAGCAGTACTTC,CASRDRVLGTYEQYF,TRBV6-5,TRBD1,TRBJ2-7,NA
TGTGCCAGCAGTTTATGGTCCACAGATACGCAGTATTTT,CASSLWSTDTQYF,TRBV27,NA,TRBJ2-3,NA
TGTGCCAGCATTCAAGAGGACCAGTACTTC,CASIQEDQYF,TRBV27,NA,TRBJ2-5,once
TGTGCCATCAGCCTGGGACAGGGAGGAGATACGCAGTATTTT,CAISLGQGGDTQYF,TRBV10-3,TRBD1,TRBJ2-3,few
TGTGCCAGCAGCTCCGGGCCCCAAGGAGCCAATCAGCCCCAGCATTTT,CASSSGPQGANQPQHF,TRBV7-9,NA,TRBJ1-5,NA
TGCGCCAGCAGTGCGGGCGGTTCGTACAATGAGCAGTTCTTC,CASSAGGSYNEQFF,TRBV10-1,NA,TRBJ2-1,few
TGTGCCAGTAGTTCCGGGGGTTGGAGCCCAGACCCTTCTGGAAACACCATATATTTT,CASSSGGWSPDPSGNTIYF,TRBV19,NA,TRBJ1-3,NA
TGTGCCAGCAGCATCCGGGACAGGGGGTATCAGCCCCAGCATTTT,CASSIRDRGYQPQHF,TRBV7-9,TRBD1,TRBJ1-5,few
TGTGCCAGCAGTGACAGGGGGGGTGAAAAACTGTTTTTT,CASSDRGGEKLFF,TRBV2,TRBD1,TRBJ1-4,NA
TGCGCCAGCAGCTTGGATGGACCCTCCGTTTTTTGGGCTGGGGCCAACGTCCTGACTTTC,CASSLDGPSVFWAGANVLTF,TRBV5-1,NA,TRBJ2-6,NA
TGCGCCAGCAGCATGGCAGTCAATCAGCCCCAGCATTTT,CASSMAVNQPQHF,TRBV5-1,NA,TRBJ1-5,few
TGCAGCGGGGCGTTCATGAACACTGAAGCTTTCTTT,CSGAFMNTEAFF,TRBV29-1,NA,TRBJ1-1,NA
TGTGCCAGCAGTCCACAGGGAACTAGCACAGATACGCAGTATTTT,CASSPQGTSTDTQYF,TRBV11-2,NA,TRBJ2-3,once
TGTGCCAGCGGAACCAAAGGGGGTACTGGACAGCCCCAGCATTTT,CASGTKGGTGQPQHF,TRBV2,NA,TRBJ1-5,NA
TGTGCCAGCTCGGGGGTCGAAAAACTGTTTTTT,CASSGVEKLFF,TRBV6-5,NA,TRBJ1-4,NA
TGTGCCAGCACCAGACGGTTCGATCAGCCCCAGCATTTT,CASTRRFDQPQHF,TRBV28,NA,TRBJ1-5,NA
TGTGCCACCAGCAGGGACAGGGGTATTGGAAACACCATATATTTT,CATSRDRGIGNTIYF,TRBV15,TRBD1,TRBJ1-3,NA
TGTGCCAGCAGTACTTTCGACACGAACACTGAAGCTTTCTTT,CASSTFDTNTEAFF,TRBV6-5,NA,TRBJ1-1,NA
TGTGCCATCAGTGAGTCAGGGACAGAAGAGAAAACTTTCTTT,CAISESGTEEKTFF,TRBV10-3,TRBD1,TRBJ1-1,NA